Listed below are T cell receptor beta chains from one sample, sequenced in a study of shared clonotypes between healthy human individuals. The protocol was immunoSEQ multiplex PCR, while the TCRdb copy is restricted to in-frame clones and leaves out a portion. The sample comprises some 600,000 clones, about 95% of which are singletons, and approximately 0.1% rests with the top ten. Sequenced input: naive CD8+ T cells sorted from blood. The receptors were gathered from a woman in her twenties or thirties in good health. CDR3s include the opening cysteine and the closing phenylalanine or tryptophan. A D gene is named only where the DNA matches it firmly. Size is stated for part of the rows, as once, few or many counts, or as a class when the clone is expanded.

v_gene,j_gene,d_gene,len,abundance,CDR3nt,CDR3aa
TRBV5-4,TRBJ1-2,-,11,-,TGTGCCAGCAGCCTAATCCGGGGCTACACCTTC,CASSLIRGYTF
TRBV2,TRBJ2-7,-,11,-,TGTGCCAGCAGTTCATCCTACGAGCAGTACTTC,CASSSSYEQYF
TRBV19,TRBJ1-5,-,14,-,TGTGCCAGTAGTATCGGGGGGGGCTATCAGCCCCAGCATTTT,CASSIGGGYQPQHF
TRBV5-6,TRBJ2-7,TRBD1,14,-,TGTGCCAGCACCAGGGACAGTAGCTCCTACGAGCAGTACTTC,CASTRDSSSYEQYF
TRBV5-1,TRBJ1-5,-,16,-,TGCGCCAGCAGCATCCCAGGGGTCCCCAGCAATCAGCCCCAGCATTTT,CASSIPGVPSNQPQHF
TRBV29-1,TRBJ2-2,TRBD1,16,-,TGCAGCGTTGGGGCTTTATCACAGGGGGCGGCCGGGGAGCTGTTTTTT,CSVGALSQGAAGELFF
TRBV29-1,TRBJ2-7,-,13,-,TGCAGCGTTGAAGACGACGCCGCCTACGAGCAGTACTTC,CSVEDDAAYEQYF
TRBV5-8,TRBJ1-1,-,12,-,TGTGCCAGCAGCTTGACTGGGCCGCCCGCTTTCTTT,CASSLTGPPAFF
TRBV20-1,TRBJ2-5,-,11,once,TGCAGTACGCTACCCCAAGAGACCCAGTACTTC,CSTLPQETQYF
TRBV19,TRBJ1-5,TRBD1,15,-,TGTGCCAGTAGTACCGGAACAGGGGGTCGCCAGCCCCAGCATTTT,CASSTGTGGRQPQHF
TRBV9,TRBJ2-1,TRBD2,15,-,TGTGCCAGCAGCGACGTGGGTAGCGGGAGAAATGAGCAGTTCTTC,CASSDVGSGRNEQFF
TRBV5-8,TRBJ2-7,TRBD1,16,-,TGTGCCAGCAGCTTGGTAGGGACAGGGGGCACCTACGAGCAGTACTTC,CASSLVGTGGTYEQYF
TRBV5-1,TRBJ2-1,TRBD1,16,-,TGCGCCAGTCGCCCCGTGTTCCAGGGGGTGTACAATGAGCAGTTCTTC,CASRPVFQGVYNEQFF
TRBV9,TRBJ2-1,-,16,-,TGTGCCAGCAGCGTAGGGGGTGGAGGATTCTACAATGAGCAGTTCTTC,CASSVGGGGFYNEQFF
TRBV28,TRBJ1-2,-,14,-,TGTGCCAGCAGCCTCCCCCGGGGCAACTATGGCTACACCTTC,CASSLPRGNYGYTF
TRBV2,TRBJ2-1,-,13,-,TGTGCCATCCGGGACAACTCCTACAATGAGCAGTTCTTC,CAIRDNSYNEQFF
TRBV28,TRBJ2-7,TRBD2,16,-,TGTGCCAGCAGAGCCCCGGGACTAGCGTTAACCTACGAGCAGTACTTC,CASRAPGLALTYEQYF
TRBV30,TRBJ1-1,-,13,-,TGTGCCCGGGGGGAGGGGGTCGGCACTGAAGCTTTCTTT,CARGEGVGTEAFF
TRBV6-5,TRBJ1-1,-,14,-,TGTGCCAGCAGTTACTCAACGGGGTATACTGAAGCTTTCTTT,CASSYSTGYTEAFF
TRBV9,TRBJ2-1,-,12,-,TGTGCCAGCAGCACCCACTACAATGAGCAGTTCTTC,CASSTHYNEQFF
TRBV5-1,TRBJ2-5,TRBD2,16,-,TGCGCCAGCAGCTGGAGGACTAGCAGATTCCAAGAGACCCAGTACTTC,CASSWRTSRFQETQYF
TRBV6-5,TRBJ2-2,-,14,-,TGTGCCAGCAGTCCAGGCGGGGAGGCCGGGGAGCTGTTTTTT,CASSPGGEAGELFF
TRBV5-1,TRBJ1-4,TRBD1,18,-,TGCGCCAGCAGCTTCATAGGGGACAGGGGGCCGGCTAATGAAAAACTGTTTTTT,CASSFIGDRGPANEKLFF
TRBV7-9,TRBJ1-1,TRBD1,12,-,TGTGCCAGCAGGGGGGACAGGCCTGAAGCTTTCTTT,CASRGDRPEAFF
TRBV13,TRBJ2-3,TRBD2,16,-,TGTGCCAGCAGCTCGGGACTAGCGGGAGTCCTGGATACGCAGTATTTT,CASSSGLAGVLDTQYF
TRBV11-2,TRBJ1-4,TRBD1,16,once,TGTGCCAGCAGCTTAATCCAGGGACAGACTAATGAAAAACTGTTTTTT,CASSLIQGQTNEKLFF
TRBV6-1,TRBJ1-5,-,15,-,TGTGCCAGCAGTGAAGCCCCATGGGGTGGGCAGCCCCAGCATTTT,CASSEAPWGGQPQHF
TRBV6-6,TRBJ2-7,-,12,-,TGTGCCAGCAGTTCCACTAGCTACGAGCAGTACTTC,CASSSTSYEQYF
TRBV7-8,TRBJ2-7,-,15,-,TGTGCCAGCAGCTTAACGGCGACACTCGACTACGAGCAGTACTTC,CASSLTATLDYEQYF
TRBV5-6,TRBJ2-7,-,15,-,TGTGCCAGCAGCCACCAAGAGGGGATAAATTTCGAGCAGTACTTC,CASSHQEGINFEQYF
TRBV29-1,TRBJ2-7,TRBD1,13,-,TGCAGCGTCGACATGGACAGGCCAGGGGAGCAGTACTTC,CSVDMDRPGEQYF
TRBV5-8,TRBJ1-2,-,12,-,TGTGCCAGCAGCCCGGCCGGTTACGGCTACACCTTC,CASSPAGYGYTF
TRBV7-6,TRBJ2-1,-,16,-,TGTGCCAGCAGCTTAGGTGGGGACAACTCCTACAATGAGCAGTTCTTC,CASSLGGDNSYNEQFF
TRBV2,TRBJ2-7,TRBD2,13,-,TGTGCCGGTAATAGCGGGAGTGGATACGAGCAGTACTTC,CAGNSGSGYEQYF
TRBV7-9,TRBJ2-2,TRBD2,17,-,TGTGCCAGCAGCTTTCCCAAGGGAGCGGGAAACACCGGGGAGCTGTTTTTT,CASSFPKGAGNTGELFF
TRBV15,TRBJ1-4,-,15,-,TGTGCCACCAGCAGAGATGGAGTCGGGGGGGAAAAACTGTTTTTT,CATSRDGVGGEKLFF
TRBV7-9,TRBJ1-5,-,12,-,TGTGCCAGCAGCTGGGGGGAGCAGCCCCAGCATTTT,CASSWGEQPQHF
TRBV6-1,TRBJ1-5,TRBD1,14,-,TGTGCCAGCAGTATGACAGGGATGGGTCAGCCCCAGCATTTT,CASSMTGMGQPQHF